This TCR beta chain was recorded in a study of CD8+ T cells in alopecia areata. The overall study: For the treated group, dosing was oral tofacitinib at 5 to 10 mg twice daily. A 6-month off-drug phase came after tofacitinib, which had lasted 6 to 18 months.

Notes on this clone: The antigen remains unidentified.

RNA was isolated and reverse transcribed to cDNA, the sequencing template. The protocol was immunoSEQ multiplex PCR, while the TCRdb copy is restricted to in-frame clones and leaves out a portion. The table records 65,000 to 70,000 clones, roughly 57% of them present only once. Trimming shortened V by 1 base and J by 5 bases, and 12 bases separated the two germline ends. Per germline, CDR1 GTSNPN and CDR2 SVGIG (reference sequence). The CDR3 sequence is 13 residues long. Obtained from alopecia areata patients were lesional scalp punch biopsies along with peripheral blood. Study results and caveats: Scalp sample data also include resident alphabeta T cells from normal skin.

V and J are TRBV30 and TRBJ2-7, with D perhaps TRBD1 or TRBD2 (5 bases each). The clonotype originates from a human donor with alopecia areata. The material was CD8+ T cells sorted from blood, obtained at week 0. CDR3 loop: CAWSGGSFDEQYF. CDR3 DNA: TGTGCCTGGAGTGGGGGGAGTTTCGACGAGCAGTACTTC.